The 25 T cell receptor beta chains below come from one sample, sequenced in a study of shared clonotypes between healthy human individuals. Profiled with immunoSEQ multiplex PCR; TCRdb holds only in-frame clones, not every one. The table has just under 350,000 clones, about 73% seen once. Material for sequencing was memory CD4+ T cells sorted from blood. Subset described: CD45RA-negative fraction. The receptors here all came from a man younger than 40 in good health.

The chain has TRBV4-1 and TRBJ1-1; D call uncertain. CDR3 length equals 11 residues. Trimming left V 0 bases short and J 11 bases short, with 7 bases between. The V gene's germline CDR1 is MGHRA and CDR2 YSYEKL. The CDR3: CASSQERRAFF. Here the CDR3 DNA reads TGCGCCAGCAGCCAAGAACGAAGGGCTTTCTTT.

This clone was counted between two and nine times. V gene TRBV5-1 combines with J gene TRBJ1-1, with D perhaps matching TRBD1 (5 bases). The germline CDR1 and CDR2 sequences are SGHRS and YFSETQ. The CDR3 contains 16 residues. Trimming shortened V by 3 bases and J by 1 base, and 16 bases separated the two germline ends. In DNA, the CDR3 is TGCGCCAGCAGCTCGGAAATACCGGGACGGAACACTGAAGCTTTCTTT. Protein: CASSSEIPGRNTEAFF.

The chain uses TRBV5-1 and TRBJ2-3; TRBD2 agrees at 7 bases. Trimming took 5 bases from V and 0 from J; bases not matched to a gene: 6. Germline lookup yields CDR1 SGHRS and CDR2 YFSETQ. The CDR3 extends over 15 amino acids. CDR3 protein: CASRRGGSSTDTQYF. For the CDR3, the DNA is TGCGCCAGCAGGCGGGGAGGGTCTAGCACAGATACGCAGTATTTT.

The gene calls are TRBV5-4 and TRBJ2-2, with no clear D. Trimming stripped 2 bases from V and 6 bases from J, with 14 bases between. Germline V lookup: CDR1 SGHNT, CDR2 YYREEE (reference sequence). The CDR3 is made up of 15 amino acids. This chain's CDR3 is CASSFQGVGAGELFF. The CDR3, as DNA: TGTGCCAGCAGCTTTCAAGGAGTTGGAGCCGGGGAGCTGTTTTTT.

V and J are TRBV5-1 and TRBJ2-7; 8 bases align to TRBD1. V shed 0 bases, J shed 0 bases, and the junction held 17 bases outside the gene matches. This CDR3 is built from 20 residues. Germline loops: CDR1 SGHRS, CDR2 YFSETQ. Here the CDR3 reads CASSLDLLRPGTGSSYEQYF. In nucleotides, the CDR3 is TGCGCCAGCAGCTTGGATCTCCTAAGACCCGGGACAGGAAGCTCCTACGAGCAGTACTTC.

The chain is built from TRBV5-4 and TRBJ2-1; TRBD1 agrees at 7 bases. V dropped 4 bases and J dropped 6; count of bases not matched to a gene: 4. The CDR3 runs to 13 residues. In germline, CDR1 is SGHNT, CDR2 YYREEE (reference sequence). CDR3 in amino acids: CASSSRDSNEQFF. For the CDR3, the DNA is TGTGCCAGCAGCAGCCGGGACAGCAATGAGCAGTTCTTC.

V gene TRBV30 combines with J gene TRBJ1-1; the D gene is possibly TRBD1 (5 bases). Germline CDR1 GTSNPN, CDR2 SVGIG (reference sequence). This CDR3 comprises 14 residues. Trimming cost V 1 base and J 6 bases, with 15 bases left between them. The CDR3 nucleotides read TGTGCCTGGAGTGAACAGGTACAGGTCCCTGAAGCTTTCTTT. This sequence encodes CAWSEQVQVPEAFF.

The chain recombines TRBV29-1 with TRBJ2-1, with a weak D call TRBD1 (7 bases). Germline lookup yields CDR1 SQVTM and CDR2 ANQGSEA. The CDR3 is made up of 14 amino acids. The germline V and J ends were trimmed by 2 bases and 5 bases, with 13 bases remaining between them. The CDR3 sequence: CSVESQGGHNEQFF. CDR3 nucleotides: TGCAGCGTTGAATCCCAGGGGGGCCACAATGAGCAGTTCTTC.

The CDR3 DNA follows: TGTGCCAGCAGCCAGGGGGCTTTAAACACTGAAGCTTTCTTT. The encoded protein is CASSQGALNTEAFF. The J gene is TRBJ1-1, the V gene TRBV6-1, with 8 positions matching TRBD1. The germline CDR1 and CDR2 sequences are MNHNS and SASEGT. The CDR3 has 14 amino acids. Trimming removed 6 bases from V and 2 bases from J; junction bases left unmatched: 5.

As regards this clone: This likely came from a read error, as a far larger clone is one base away. The chain couples TRBV5-4 to TRBJ2-1, with TRBD2 matching 8 bases. Germline V gene lookup returns CDR1 SGHNT and CDR2 YYREEE (reference sequence). The trim removed 3 bases at V and 0 bases at J, leaving 2 bases unmatched. The CDR3 runs 15 residues. The CDR3 region has the DNA TGTGCCAGCAGCTCCGGGACTAGCTCCTACAATGAGCAGTTCTTC. This translates into CASSSGTSSYNEQFF.

V usage is TRBV18 and J usage is TRBJ1-1; 7 nucleotides match TRBD1. Trimming at V came to 6 bases and at J to 2 bases, leaving 9 bases not matched to a gene. Germline V gene lookup returns CDR1 KGHSH and CDR2 LQKENI. The CDR3 has 15 residues. CDR3: CASSHSDRANTEAFF. As DNA, the CDR3 is TGTGCCAGCTCGCACTCAGACAGGGCCAACACTGAAGCTTTCTTT.

The V gene is TRBV5-5, the J gene TRBJ2-2; 9 nucleotides match TRBD1. V shed 3 bases, J shed 5 bases, and the junction held 5 bases outside the gene matches. CDR1 and CDR2 from the germline V gene are SGHKS and YYEKEE (reference sequence). This CDR3 is built from 15 residues. CDR3 in amino acids: CASSSRDRETGELFF. CDR3 sequence (DNA): TGTGCCAGCAGCTCCCGGGACAGGGAAACCGGGGAGCTGTTTTTT.

This clone was observed a few times. The chain employs TRBV30 and TRBJ1-2; D is uncertain. The V end lost 4 bases, the J end lost 3 bases, and 9 bases lay between the germline ends. This CDR3 spans 12 amino acids. Germline CDR1 and CDR2: GTSNPN and SVGIG (reference sequence). The CDR3 sequence is CAWNEGHYGYTF. CDR3 DNA sequence: TGTGCCTGGAATGAGGGCCACTATGGCTACACCTTC.

In its sample, this clone was seen a few times. Other DNA sequences of this sample code for an identical CDR3. V usage is TRBV7-9 and J usage is TRBJ1-1, with D unresolved. The CDR3 is 13 amino acids. The germline CDR1 and CDR2 sequences are SEHNR and FQNEAQ (reference sequence). V lost 2 bases and J 5 bases, leaving 9 bases between the germline ends. For the CDR3, the DNA is TGTGCCAGCAGCTTATCGGAAGGGACTGAAGCTTTCTTT. The encoded protein is CASSLSEGTEAFF.

This CDR3 reads CATSREFMDNEQFF. Here the CDR3 DNA reads TGTGCCACCAGCAGAGAGTTTATGGACAATGAGCAGTTCTTC. This chain uses TRBV15 with TRBJ2-1; no firm D call. V was trimmed by 0 bases and J by 5 bases, leaving 8 bases between them. The CDR3 totals 14 residues. CDR1 and CDR2 (germline): LNHNV, YYDKDF (reference sequence).

The V gene is TRBV4-3, the J gene TRBJ1-2; 7 bases line up with TRBD1. The V and J ends lost 2 bases and 5 bases, in that order; junction bases with no gene match: 5. The CDR3 length is 14 residues. CDR1 is LGHNA, CDR2 YSLEER, per germline. This CDR3 reads CASSQPGQTYGYTF. The CDR3 nucleotides read TGCGCCAGCAGCCAACCGGGACAGACATATGGCTACACCTTC.

The chain is built from TRBV11-2 and TRBJ1-5, with 7 bases matching TRBD1. The CDR3 has 15 amino acids. Germline V gives CDR1 SGHAT, CDR2 FQNNGV. The V and J ends lost 5 bases and 5 bases, in that order; junction bases with no gene match: 9. The CDR3 coding sequence is TGTGCCAGCAGCGCCGATGGACAGGATTATCAGCCCCAGCATTTT. It is translated as CASSADGQDYQPQHF. The full variable domain, with the rest looked up from reference TRBV11-2 and TRBJ1-5, is EAGVAQSPRYKIIEKRQSVAFWCNPISGHATLYWYQQILGQGPKLLIQFQNNGVVDDSQLPKDRFSAERLKGVDSTLKIQPAKLEDSAVYLCASSADGQDYQPQHFGDGTRLSIL.

J is TRBJ2-3 and V is TRBV6-1, with D possibly matching TRBD2 (5 bases). The CDR3 runs to 14 residues. V lost 6 bases and J 4 bases, leaving 14 bases between the germline ends. Germline lookup yields CDR1 MNHNS and CDR2 SASEGT. This CDR3 reads CASRAGISPDTQYF. CDR3 DNA: TGTGCCAGCAGGGCCGGGATTAGTCCAGATACGCAGTATTTT.

This chain joins TRBV7-8 and TRBJ2-7, with 7 bases identical to TRBD1. The germline V gene has CDR1 SGHVS and CDR2 FQNEAQ. The CDR3 runs 15 residues. V was pared by 0 bases and J by 2 bases, with 4 bases of the junction left unmatched. The CDR3 sequence: CASSLAETGPYEQYF. The CDR3 nucleotides read TGTGCCAGCAGCTTAGCGGAGACAGGGCCCTACGAGCAGTACTTC.

V and J are TRBV7-3 and TRBJ2-7, with 8 bases fitting TRBD1. V was clipped by 5 bases and J by 2 bases; unmatched bases: 2. Germline V lookup: CDR1 SGHTA, CDR2 FQGTGA. The CDR3 has 13 amino acids. This CDR3 reads CASSPTGAYEQYF. In DNA, the CDR3 is TGTGCCAGCAGCCCGACAGGGGCCTACGAGCAGTACTTC.

In this sample, this clone turned up once. CDR3 nucleotide sequence: TGTGCCAGCAGTTTAGGAGGTGTTACCACTGAAGCTTTCTTT. It translates to CASSLGGVTTEAFF. The chain uses TRBV28 and TRBJ1-1; D gene unclear. Germline CDR1 is MDHEN and CDR2 is SYDVKM. V shed 2 bases and J shed 4 bases, with 11 bases lying between them. This CDR3 spans 14 amino acids. Combining the CDR3 with reference TRBV28 and TRBJ1-1 gives the whole variable domain DVKVTQSSRYLVKRTGEKVFLECVQDMDHENMFWYRQDPGLGLRLIYFSYDVKMKEKGDIPEGYSVSREKKERFSLILESASTNQTSMYLCASSLGGVTTEAFFGQGTRLTVV.

The chain carries TRBV28 and TRBJ1-2; D unresolved. Trimming removed 8 bases at V and 4 bases at J, with 8 bases between. Germline V CDR1 and CDR2: MDHEN, SYDVKM. This CDR3 is built from 11 residues. Here the CDR3 reads CASGTIYGYTF. DNA of the CDR3: TGTGCCAGCGGCACGATCTATGGCTACACCTTC.

This clone was seen once. This chain links TRBV5-1 with TRBJ2-1, with 10 bases fitting TRBD2. Germline loops: CDR1 SGHRS, CDR2 YFSETQ. CDR3 length: 15 amino acids. Germline trimming cut 4 bases from V and 2 bases from J; bases unmatched to any gene: 3. This chain's CDR3 is CASSTGTSAYNEQFF. The CDR3 coding sequence is TGCGCCAGCAGCACCGGGACTAGCGCCTACAATGAGCAGTTCTTC.

The rearrangement links TRBV5-4 to TRBJ1-4; D is unclear. V was shortened by 0 bases and J by 5 bases, with 17 bases between the two germline ends. The CDR3 has 17 amino acids. Per the germline V gene, CDR1 is SGHNT and CDR2 is YYREEE (reference sequence). CDR3 in DNA: TGTGCCAGCAGCTTGGCCGGACGGACGGTTCTGAATGAAAAACTGTTTTTT. Its translation is CASSLAGRTVLNEKLFF.

The chain links TRBV6-5 to TRBJ2-3; D gene uncertain. Trimming removed 5 bases at V and 2 bases at J, with 8 bases between. CDR1 and CDR2 from the germline V gene are MNHEY and SVGAGI. The CDR3 is 13 amino acids. This CDR3 reads CASSGWDTDTQYF. The CDR3 DNA sequence: TGTGCCAGCAGTGGGTGGGACACAGATACGCAGTATTTT.